The entry below gives a single TCR beta chain sequence along with its context. In the source study's methods: Estimates of nucleated cell counts were drawn from the amplification of reference gene primers. Data came from immunoSEQ multiplex PCR; TCRdb stores just in-frame clones and leaves some out. The V and J calls and the clone size are those of that table, but D and trimming were determined from the DNA. This table holds around 99,000 clones, approximately 87% found once. Trimming took off 9 bases at V and 4 bases at J, with 19 bases between the two ends. CDR1 is MNHNY, CDR2 SVGAGI, per germline (reference sequence). The CDR3 sequence is 15 residues long. This entry is derived from a study of blood T cell repertoires in COVID-19. Study as a whole: Samples taken during acute and convalescent COVID-19 were collected in the United States, Italy and Spain. Sample material is recorded as cDNA or gDNA derived from T cells, B-cell-depleted T cells, or PBMCs.

Sequences were obtained from peripheral blood. V usage is TRBV6-6 and J usage is TRBJ2-1; tentatively, D is TRBD2 (5 bases). The sequence was collected from a woman in her forties or fifties with acute or convalescent COVID-19. CDR3 in amino acids: CASISGMEVYNEQFF. DNA for the CDR3: TGTGCCAGTATATCCGGGATGGAGGTGTACAATGAGCAGTTCTTC.